This T cell receptor beta chain appears in the sequencing data of a study of OX40 agonist ivuxolimab in advanced cancers. Study-wide results and caveats: Both CD4+ and CD8+ T cell populations in blood had undergone clonal expansion by week 6 at 0.1 to 3.0 mg/kg.

A note on this clone: No antigen is known for it.

Germline CDR1 and CDR2: MNHEY and SMNVEV (reference sequence). V dropped 5 bases and J dropped 0 bases, with 6 bases sitting between them. The CDR3 has 13 amino acids. The data were produced by immunoSEQ multiplex PCR, yet TCRdb's version contains in-frame clones alone and is incomplete. The sample has about 8,000 clones, over 55% seen once. The receptor was derived from an adult with an advanced solid tumor such as melanoma, head and neck, liver or kidney cancer. The chain recombines TRBV27 with TRBJ2-3; no definite D call. Sequencing was performed on CD4+ or CD8+ T cells sorted from blood, taken in a trial of the OX40 agonist ivuxolimab. Here the CDR3 reads CASSPASTDTQYF. CDR3 DNA: TGTGCCAGCAGTCCAGCTAGCACAGATACGCAGTATTTT.